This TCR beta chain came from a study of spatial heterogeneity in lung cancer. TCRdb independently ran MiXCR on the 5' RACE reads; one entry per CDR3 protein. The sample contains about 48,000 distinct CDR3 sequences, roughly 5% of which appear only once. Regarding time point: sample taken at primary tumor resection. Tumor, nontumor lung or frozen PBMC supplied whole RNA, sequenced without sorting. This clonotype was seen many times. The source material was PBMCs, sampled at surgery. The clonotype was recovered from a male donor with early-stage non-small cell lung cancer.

As DNA, the CDR3 is TGTGCCAGCAGTGGCTTCAGGGAGTTCGGCGATGAGCAGTTCTTC. It is translated as CASSGFREFGDEQFF. The V gene is TRBV6-1, the J gene TRBJ2-1; possibly TRBD1 or TRBD2 for D (5 bases each). Germline V gives CDR1 MNHNS, CDR2 SASEGT. The CDR3 spans 15 residues. V lost 4 bases and J 8 bases, leaving 18 bases between the germline ends.